The text below deals with one T cell receptor beta chain. This clonotype was observed at least ten times. Its antigen remains unidentified. No much larger clonotype is one base removed from it; base qualities were not supplied. Patients with ophthalmopathy had moderately to severely active disease, with a Clinical Activity Score of 3 or more, a NOSPECS grade of 4 or more, and a disease duration of less than 3 months. Patients were excluded if they had other autoimmune diseases, uncontrolled infections, pregnancy or lactation. Diagnosis relied on clinical symptoms, serum thyroxine, TRAb, thyroid ultrasound and orbital computed tomography. Ficoll-Paque density gradient centrifugation was used to isolate PBMCs from about 10 ml of fresh peripheral blood. Trizol reagent was used to extract the total RNA, and its quality was then checked on an Agilent 2100 Bioanalyzer. For repertoire sequencing, TCR beta CDR3 regions were amplified from RNA transcripts. A first-round RT-PCR used HTBI primers with the Qiagen OneStep RT-PCR kit, followed by a second-round multiplex PCR, size selection and purification. Libraries were sequenced paired-end with 100 bp reads on an Illumina HiSeq2000. The authors' analysis ran thus. SOAPnuke was used to process the reads, throwing out any read that had adapters, had uncalled bases, had a mean Phred below 15, or lacked an exact constant-primer or identifier match. High-quality paired reads were merged with COPE v1.2.5. Clonotypes were defined as unique nucleotide sequences and were aligned to IMGT TRB V, D and J references using MiTCR v1.1. The analysis was limited to V-J combinations with a frequency above 0.0001, which together covered 99.2% of repertoires. A TCR clonal expansion and chaos score per V-J combination was defined as the ratio of F50 clonal expansion to chaos observed in the TCRdist matrix. Welch's t-statistics and random forest were used to reduce the features to some 13 V-J combinations, which were then used as input to a naive Bayes classifier. The similarity between thyroid and blood repertoires was quantified using the Morisita-Horn index. Starting from the raw public reads, TCRdb applied fastp trimming at Q25, assembled clones with MiXCR and retained in-frame beta chains. Every entry covers one CDR3 protein and lists the most common genes and DNA from its rows. Here the V and J calls rest on TCRdb's processing, not on the authors' analysis. This sample is represented by fewer than 250,000 distinct CDR3 sequences; less than 30% of them were singletons. Jointly, the top ten make up 8.5% to 9.5% of the sample.

The data derive from a study of Graves' ophthalmopathy and Graves' hyperthyroidism (dated by TCRdb to 2016 to 2018). Broadly, across the study: Peripheral blood was collected at initial diagnosis, prior to any treatment. In total, 135 blood samples were TCR-sequenced: 43 ophthalmopathy, around 75 hyperthyroidism and some 17 hyperthyroidism-to-ophthalmopathy patients. The study used TCR beta repertoire signatures to distinguish Graves' ophthalmopathy from Graves' hyperthyroidism and to predict progression to ophthalmopathy. Once sampling was done, hyperthyroidism patients were given methimazole at a starting dose of 30 mg daily, while ophthalmopathy patients were given high-dose intravenous methylprednisolone. The 95 to 100 discovery patients were randomly divided into training and test sets at a 7:3 ratio. To explore V-J signatures distinguishing ophthalmopathy from hyperthyroidism, a discovery set of under 110 patients (roughly 42 ophthalmopathy, 55 to 60 stable hyperthyroidism) was enrolled. The independent validation cohort included about 19 hyperthyroidism patients plus 17 patients who later progressed from hyperthyroidism to ophthalmopathy. T-cell repertoires of thyroid tissue and blood were compared in over five hyperthyroidism patients.

For CDR1 and CDR2, the germline V gene lists MNHEY and SVGEGT. The cysteine opens and the phenylalanine closes a CDR3 of 15 amino acids. Kept here is only the CDR3 DNA, which spans 45 bases and is read in frame from base 1. Trimming removed 5 bases from V and 2 bases from J; the gene matches leave 8 bases unexplained. What the study reported, not specific to this receptor: Most of the expanded thyroid clonotypes with a frequency above 0.001 were also detected in blood, and it was suggested that the thyroid immune response may be reflected by blood repertoires. In validation, the model predicted ophthalmopathy progression with about 70% sensitivity and approximately 72% specificity; roughly 12 predicted patients were CT-confirmed with GO in a median of approximately 6.2 months. In cross-validation, the 13-signature model distinguished ophthalmopathy from stable hyperthyroidism with approximately 90% sensitivity and around 82% specificity, and in the test set the corresponding values were approximately 80% and 68%. Sample size was not predetermined statistically, and investigators were not blinded to group allocation.

Specimen: peripheral blood. This TCR was sampled from a man over 45 with Graves' ophthalmopathy. Donor details come from another sample of the same person, matched by shared clones. The rearrangement combines TRBV6-2 or TRBV6-3 with TRBJ2-5; the junction holds 7 bases that match TRBD1. CDR3 sequence: CASSTWTGGQETQYF. The nucleotide sequence reads as follows: TGTGCCAGCAGTACCTGGACAGGCGGGCAAGAGACCCAGTACTTC.